One and the same sample provided the 16 T cell receptor beta chains below, sequenced in a study of blood T cell repertoires in COVID-19. Some clones are missing from TCRdb's copy, which holds only in-frame ones; the method was immunoSEQ multiplex PCR. The data contain about 200,000 clones, around 90% of them singletons. Material for sequencing was peripheral blood. Receptor source: a man between 60 and 75 years old who had recovered from COVID-19.

This chain links TRBV6-6 with TRBJ2-7, with 10 bases fitting TRBD2. This CDR3 is 16 amino acids long. Germline CDR1 MNHNY, CDR2 SVGAGI (reference sequence). V was clipped by 7 bases and J by 5 bases; unmatched bases: 14. CDR3 DNA: TGTGCCAGCACCGACTATTTATCTAGCGGGAGCCACGAGCAGTACTTC. Residues: CASTDYLSSGSHEQYF.

The rearrangement joins TRBV5-4 to TRBJ2-1; 7 nucleotides align to TRBD2. The V and J ends lost 3 bases and 2 bases, in that order; junction bases with no gene match: 5. This CDR3 is built from 15 residues. Germline CDR1 and CDR2: SGHNT and YYREEE (reference sequence). CDR3 protein: CASSWQGGTYNEQFF. The CDR3 bases are TGTGCCAGCAGCTGGCAGGGAGGGACCTACAATGAGCAGTTCTTC.

V and J are TRBV3-1 (or the pseudogene TRBV3-2) and TRBJ1-3, with a weak D call TRBD1 (5 bases). From germline, CDR1 is LGHDT and CDR2 YNNKEL (reference sequence). The V and J ends lost 3 bases and 4 bases respectively, with 13 bases between them. This CDR3 contains 15 residues. The CDR3 DNA sequence: TGTGCCAGCAGCCAGGCTAGACAGCAAGGAAACACCATATATTTT. Its protein product is CASSQARQQGNTIYF.

V is TRBV4-2 and J is TRBJ2-1, with D possibly being TRBD2 (5 bases). The CDR3 sequence is 14 residues long. Trimming removed 4 bases at V and 3 bases at J, with 10 bases between. CDR1 and CDR2 from the germline V gene are LGHNA and YNFKEQ. CDR3 amino acids: CASSPRRDYNEQFF. The CDR3 DNA reads as TGTGCCAGCAGCCCGCGACGGGACTACAATGAGCAGTTCTTC.

The chain joins TRBV7-8 to TRBJ1-6, with 7 bases fitting TRBD1. The CDR3 is made up of 14 amino acids. Germline CDR1 SGHVS, CDR2 FQNEAQ. J gave up 8 bases and V 1 base, and 2 bases lay outside the gene matches. Here the CDR3 reads CASSLVRGDSPLHF. In DNA, the CDR3 is TGTGCCAGCAGCTTAGTCAGGGGGGATTCACCCCTCCACTTT.

The rearrangement links TRBV28 to TRBJ2-7; weak D call: TRBD2 (5 bases). The V end lost 3 bases, the J end lost 3 bases, and 9 bases lay between the germline ends. The CDR3 runs 13 residues. Germline V CDR1 and CDR2: MDHEN, SYDVKM. CDR3 loop: CASSFGLLYEQYF. The CDR3, as DNA: TGTGCCAGCAGTTTCGGACTTCTCTACGAGCAGTACTTC. Filled out from reference TRBV28 and TRBJ2-7, the complete variable domain reads DVKVTQSSRYLVKRTGEKVFLECVQDMDHENMFWYRQDPGLGLRLIYFSYDVKMKEKGDIPEGYSVSREKKERFSLILESASTNQTSMYLCASSFGLLYEQYFGPGTRLTVT.

V is TRBV2 and J is TRBJ1-2; D unclear. The CDR3 has 11 residues. Trimming took 3 bases from V and 8 from J, leaving 7 bases between them. The germline V gene encodes CDR1 SNHLY and CDR2 FYNNEI. The CDR3 here is CASSEAGGYTF. DNA for the CDR3: TGTGCCAGCAGTGAGGCAGGAGGCTACACCTTC.

This clone was seen a single time. V and J are TRBV7-2 and TRBJ1-6, with D uncertain. Germline CDR1 is SGHTA and CDR2 is FQGNSA. V gave up 2 bases and J gave up 2 bases, with 7 bases separating them. The CDR3 sequence is 15 residues long. CDR3 sequence: CASSLKSTYNSPLHF. Here the CDR3 DNA reads TGTGCCAGCAGCTTAAAGTCTACCTATAATTCACCCCTCCACTTT.

J is TRBJ2-1 and V is TRBV7-2; 9 nucleotides match TRBD2. The CDR3 contains 16 residues. Germline CDR1 SGHTA, CDR2 FQGNSA. The junction had 7 bases not matched to a gene; V was cut back by 1 base and J by 6 bases. The CDR3 DNA reads as TGTGCCAGCAGCTTAGGGGGCGGGAGGGCCCCCAATGAGCAGTTCTTC. This sequence encodes CASSLGGGRAPNEQFF.

The chain recombines TRBV3-1 (or the pseudogene TRBV3-2) with TRBJ1-6; tentatively, D is TRBD1 (6 bases). Per the germline V gene, CDR1 is LGHDT and CDR2 is YNNKEL (reference sequence). V lost 1 base, J lost 9 bases, and 16 bases lay in between. This CDR3 is built from 16 residues. CDR3 DNA: TGTGCCAGCAGCCAAGCCGGACAGATTCATTTTTCACCCCTCCACTTT. It yields the protein CASSQAGQIHFSPLHF.

The chain carries TRBV7-9 and TRBJ2-5; 7 positions match TRBD1. With V trimmed by 5 bases and J by 1 base, 10 bases remained unmatched. Germline loops: CDR1 SEHNR, CDR2 FQNEAQ (reference sequence). The CDR3 is 16 amino acids. Here the CDR3 DNA reads TGTGCCAGCAGCCCGGGACGGACAGGTTTCCAAGAGACCCAGTACTTC. Its translation is CASSPGRTGFQETQYF.

The chain combines TRBV5-6 with TRBJ1-4; TRBD1 matches at 9 bases. Germline values: CDR1 SGHDT, CDR2 YYEEEE. V trimming: 4 bases; J trimming: 5 bases; junction bases outside the gene matches: 6. The length of the CDR3 is 15 residues. CDR3 coding DNA: TGTGCCAGCAGCAGATGGGACAGGGTCAATGAAAAACTGTTTTTT. This translates into CASSRWDRVNEKLFF.

The V and J genes are TRBV5-1 and TRBJ2-5; 8 bases fit TRBD2. This CDR3 spans 16 amino acids. Germline V gives CDR1 SGHRS, CDR2 YFSETQ. V gave up 0 bases and J gave up 0 bases; unmatched junction bases: 4. The CDR3 protein is CASSLARRGDQETQYF. CDR3 DNA: TGCGCCAGCAGCTTGGCACGGCGGGGGGACCAAGAGACCCAGTACTTC.

V is TRBV12-5 and J is TRBJ2-3, with D hard to call. CDR1 and CDR2 (germline): LGHNT, FRNRAP. The CDR3 is 15 amino acids. V was trimmed by 5 bases and J by 1 base, leaving 13 bases between them. The CDR3, as DNA: TGTGCTAGTGGTCTGGCCGGTTCCCGCACAGATACGCAGTATTTT. As protein: CASGLAGSRTDTQYF.

The chain recombines TRBV6-5 with TRBJ2-7; TRBD1 aligns across 8 bases. CDR3 length equals 13 residues. CDR1 and CDR2 (germline): MNHEY, SVGAGI. The ends lost 6 bases at V and 4 bases at J; junction bases unmatched: 5. Here the CDR3 DNA reads TGTGCCAGCAGCTTGGACAGGGTGTACGAGCAGTACTTC. The encoded protein is CASSLDRVYEQYF.

This clone was observed a handful of times. The chain joins TRBV28 to TRBJ2-7; 13 bases are shared with TRBD2. From germline, CDR1 is MDHEN and CDR2 SYDVKM. The CDR3 has 19 amino acids. V lost 6 bases to trimming and J lost 11 bases; unmatched junction nucleotides: 25. CDR3: CASSPQTGGTSGRAKVEYF. The DNA of the CDR3 is TGTGCCAGCAGCCCACAGACAGGTGGAACTAGCGGGAGGGCCAAGGTCGAGTACTTC.